These T cell receptor beta chains were read from a single sample in a study of regulatory T cells in long-lasting Graves disease. TCRdb called the multiplex PCR reads again in MiXCR, with one record for every CDR3 protein. The table lists some 500,000 distinct CDR3 sequences, approximately 13% of them singletons. This same sample was also part of a study on T cells in Graves' hyperthyroidism and ophthalmopathy.

The sequencing here drew on peripheral blood mononuclear cells (PBMCs), taken at new diagnosis, from a patient treated with antithyroid drugs. These receptors all come from a man aged 30-40 years with Graves disease. Each CDR3 is given with its conserved first and last residue. Fields, in order: J gene, clone size, D gene, V gene, CDR3 protein, CDR3 DNA. The D gene is left open where the match is weak. Size tells how often a clone was seen (once, few, many) or the class of an expanded clone, and some rows leave it out.

TRBJ1-5 | many | TRBD1 | TRBV6-1 | CASSVDRGSNQPQHF | TGTGCCAGCAGTGTCGACAGGGGTAGCAATCAGCCCCAGCATTTT
TRBJ2-1 | many | NA | TRBV27 | CASSLVSLKLRGVRNNEQFF | TGTGCCAGCAGTTTGGTGAGCCTTAAACTACGAGGGGTACGTAACAATGAGCAGTTCTTC
TRBJ2-3 | many | TRBD2 | TRBV5-1 | CASSFRLAGEDTQYF | TGCGCCAGCAGCTTTCGCCTAGCGGGAGAAGATACGCAGTATTTT
TRBJ1-1 | many | NA | TRBV20-1 | CRTLVGDTEAFF | TGCAGGACCCTGGTAGGGGACACTGAAGCTTTCTTT
TRBJ2-3 | many | TRBD2 | TRBV10-3 | CAISDPTSGSLVDTQYF | TGTGCCATCAGTGACCCAACTAGCGGGAGCCTGGTAGATACGCAGTATTTT
TRBJ2-1 | many | TRBD2 | TRBV6-1 | CASGVGGMLALIQFF | TGTGCCAGCGGAGTGGGGGGGATGTTGGCCCTTATTCAGTTCTTC
TRBJ2-3 | many | NA | TRBV5-1 | CASSLESIDTQYF | TGCGCCAGCAGCTTGGAATCTATAGATACGCAGTATTTT
TRBJ1-1 | many | NA | TRBV2 | CASSGAGAGEAFF | TGTGCCAGCAGTGGGGCCGGGGCGGGGGAAGCTTTCTTT
TRBJ2-6 | NA | TRBD2 | TRBV12-3/TRBV12-4 | CASSRTSGMSSGANVLTF | TGTGCCAGCAGCCGGACTAGCGGGATGAGCTCTGGGGCCAACGTCCTGACTTTC
TRBJ1-2 | NA | TRBD1 | TRBV20-1 | CSAQDRVSGYTF | TGCAGTGCCCAGGACAGGGTATCTGGCTACACCTTC
TRBJ1-1 | NA | NA | TRBV29-1 | CSVGRGVENTEALF | TGCAGCGTTGGCAGGGGAGTCGAGAACACTGAAGCTCTCTTT
TRBJ2-7 | few | NA | TRBV10-2 | CASSGRTGPQTYEQYF | TGCGCCAGCAGTGGGAGGACTGGCCCGCAGACCTACGAGCAGTACTTC
TRBJ2-3 | NA | TRBD2 | TRBV20-1 | CSAPSGRGTDTQYF | TGCAGTGCACCTAGCGGGAGGGGCACAGATACGCAGTATTTT
TRBJ1-1 | many | NA | TRBV6-2/TRBV6-3 | CASSSQGRGKAFF | TGTGCCAGCAGCTCCCAGGGGCGGGGGAAAGCTTTCTTT
TRBJ1-2 | NA | NA | TRBV9 | CASSVGYGSGSGYTF | TGTGCCAGCAGCGTAGGGTATGGCTCGGGCAGTGGCTACACCTTC
TRBJ2-7 | many | NA | TRBV28 | CASSSRTYEQYF | TGTGCCAGCAGTTCCCGTACCTACGAGCAGTACTTC
TRBJ1-2 | NA | NA | TRBV29-1 | CSVEGGINYGYTF | TGCAGCGTCGAAGGCGGGATTAACTATGGCTACACCTTC
TRBJ2-3 | many | NA | TRBV28 | CASNGGGGADTQYF | TGTGCCAGCAATGGGGGAGGGGGAGCAGATACGCAGTATTTT
TRBJ2-3 | many | TRBD2 | TRBV12-3/TRBV12-4 | CATNQELAGVTDTQYF | TGTGCCACCAACCAAGAACTAGCGGGAGTAACAGATACGCAGTATTTT
TRBJ1-4 | few | NA | TRBV5-1 | CASSLGGTAGEKLFF | TGCGCCAGCAGCTTGGGGGGGACCGCCGGGGAAAAACTGTTTTTT
TRBJ2-5 | many | TRBD2 | TRBV12-3/TRBV12-4 | CASSRGTSGRYQETQYF | TGTGCCAGCAGTCGCGGGACTAGCGGGCGGTACCAAGAGACCCAGTACTTC
TRBJ2-1 | many | NA | TRBV12-3/TRBV12-4 | CASSSGTLDEQFF | TGTGCCAGCAGTTCCGGGACCCTTGATGAGCAGTTCTTC
TRBJ2-6 | NA | NA | TRBV15 | CATSRKGPTESSGANVLTF | TGTGCCACCAGCAGAAAGGGACCTACGGAATCCTCTGGGGCCAACGTCCTGACTTTC
TRBJ1-2 | many | NA | TRBV28 | CASSTSPRAYGYTF | TGTGCCAGCAGTACCTCGCCACGAGCCTATGGCTACACCTTC
TRBJ1-1 | many | NA | TRBV29-1 | CSIPGKRGNTEAFF | TGCAGCATTCCGGGAAAACGAGGGAACACTGAAGCTTTCTTT
TRBJ1-1 | many | NA | TRBV7-9 | CASSPKQGLMNTEAFF | TGTGCCAGCAGCCCAAAACAGGGCTTAATGAACACTGAAGCTTTCTTT
TRBJ1-5 | many | NA | TRBV11-2 | CASSSGVGQPQHF | TGCGCCAGCAGCTCAGGGGTGGGTCAGCCCCAGCATTTT
TRBJ2-3 | NA | NA | TRBV12-3/TRBV12-4 | CASSLYERDTQYF | TGTGCCAGCAGTTTATATGAAAGGGATACGCAGTATTTT
TRBJ2-3 | many | NA | TRBV5-1 | CASSLGLALDIDTQYF | TGCGCCAGCAGCTTGGGCCTAGCCTTGGACATAGATACGCAGTATTTT
TRBJ2-2 | NA | NA | TRBV7-8 | CASSLVQNTGELFF | TGTGCCAGCAGCTTAGTACAGAATACCGGGGAGCTGTTTTTT
TRBJ1-1 | many | NA | TRBV9 | CASSVVFRFEAFF | TGTGCCAGCAGCGTAGTGTTCCGGTTTGAAGCTTTCTTT
TRBJ2-3 | many | TRBD1 | TRBV6-2/TRBV6-3 | CASSHGQGNTDTQYF | TGTGCCAGCAGCCACGGACAGGGGAACACAGATACGCAGTATTTT
TRBJ2-5 | many | NA | TRBV6-2/TRBV6-3 | CASSYSAGTKETQYF | TGTGCCAGCAGTTACTCGGCTGGTACCAAAGAGACCCAGTACTTC
TRBJ2-3 | NA | NA | TRBV27 | CASSGLRVRDGTQYF | TGTGCCAGCAGTGGACTCCGCGTAAGGGATGGTACGCAGTATTTT
TRBJ1-4 | NA | NA | TRBV15 | CATRKGTNEKLFF | TGTGCCACCAGAAAGGGGACTAATGAAAAACTGTTTTTT
TRBJ1-2 | NA | NA | TRBV3-1 | CASSQDNRVSYGYTF | TGTGCCAGCAGCCAAGACAACAGGGTTAGCTATGGCTACACCTTC
TRBJ2-7 | NA | NA | TRBV12-3/TRBV12-4 | CASSFIKYEQYF | TGTGCCAGCAGTTTTATTAAGTACGAGCAGTACTTC
TRBJ1-6 | NA | NA | TRBV4-1 | CASSYSSMRLHF | TGCGCCAGCAGCTACTCCTCGATGCGCCTCCACTTT
TRBJ1-1 | few | NA | TRBV4-1 | CASSQVLSGDTEAFF | TGCGCCAGCAGCCAAGTCTTATCGGGAGACACTGAAGCTTTCTTT